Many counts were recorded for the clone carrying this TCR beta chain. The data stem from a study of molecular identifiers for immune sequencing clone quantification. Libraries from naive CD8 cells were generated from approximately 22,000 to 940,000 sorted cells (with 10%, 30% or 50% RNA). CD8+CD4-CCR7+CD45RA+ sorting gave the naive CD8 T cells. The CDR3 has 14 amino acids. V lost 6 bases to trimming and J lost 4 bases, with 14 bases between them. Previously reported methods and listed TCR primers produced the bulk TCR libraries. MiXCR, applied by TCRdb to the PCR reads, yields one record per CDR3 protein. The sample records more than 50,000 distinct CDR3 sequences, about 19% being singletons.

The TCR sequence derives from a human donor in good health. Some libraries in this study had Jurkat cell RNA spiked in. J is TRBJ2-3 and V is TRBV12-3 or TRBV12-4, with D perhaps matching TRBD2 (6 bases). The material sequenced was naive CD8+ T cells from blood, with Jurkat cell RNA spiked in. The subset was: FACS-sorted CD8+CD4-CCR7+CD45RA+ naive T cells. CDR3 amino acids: CASSPYGGPDTQYF. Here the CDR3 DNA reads TGTGCCAGCAGCCCTTATGGAGGGCCAGATACGCAGTATTTT.